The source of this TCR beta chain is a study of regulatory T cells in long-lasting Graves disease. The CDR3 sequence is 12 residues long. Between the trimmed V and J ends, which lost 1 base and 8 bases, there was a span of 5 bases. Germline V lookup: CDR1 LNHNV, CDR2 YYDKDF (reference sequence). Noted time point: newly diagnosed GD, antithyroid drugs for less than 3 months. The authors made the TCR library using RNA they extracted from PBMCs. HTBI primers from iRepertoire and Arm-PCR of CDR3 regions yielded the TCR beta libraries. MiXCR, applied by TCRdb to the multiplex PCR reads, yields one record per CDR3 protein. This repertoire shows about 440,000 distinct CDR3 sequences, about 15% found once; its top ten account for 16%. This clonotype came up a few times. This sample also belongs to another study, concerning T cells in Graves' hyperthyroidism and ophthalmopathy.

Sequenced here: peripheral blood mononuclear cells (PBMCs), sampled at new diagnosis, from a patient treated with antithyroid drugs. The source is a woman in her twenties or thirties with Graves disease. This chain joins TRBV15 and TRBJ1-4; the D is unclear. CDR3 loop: CATSRGAEKLFF. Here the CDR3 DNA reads TGTGCCACCAGCAGAGGAGCGGAAAAACTGTTTTTT.